These T cell receptor beta chains were read from a single sample in a study of CD8 T cells in Susac syndrome. TCRdb independently ran MiXCR on the immunoSEQ multiplex PCR reads; one entry per CDR3 protein. The data hold some 190,000 distinct CDR3 sequences, with roughly 96% observed a single time. Source material: CD4+ T cells from PBMCs. These receptors were obtained from a human donor in good health. The CDR3 runs from the conserved cysteine through the conserved F or W. Each record gives: V gene, J gene, D gene, clone size, CDR3 protein, CDR3 DNA. A D gene is named only where the DNA matches it firmly. Clone size is given for some rows only: seen once, a few or many times, or a class if the clone is expanded.

V: TRBV28
J: TRBJ2-5
D: TRBD1
size: -
CDR3: CRPGGIQETQYF
DNA: TGTCGACCAGGGGGTATACAAGAGACCCAGTACTTC

V: TRBV5-4
J: TRBJ1-5
D: -
size: -
CDR3: CASSFYPNSNQPQHF
DNA: TGTGCCAGCAGCTTCTATCCGAATAGCAATCAGCCCCAGCATTTT

V: TRBV19
J: TRBJ1-6
D: -
size: -
CDR3: CAAGSLGSPLHF
DNA: TGTGCAGCGGGCAGCTTGGGTTCACCCCTCCACTTT

V: TRBV29-1
J: TRBJ1-2
D: TRBD1
size: -
CDR3: CSASGLPFRDREVYGYTF
DNA: TGCAGCGCCTCGGGGCTCCCCTTCCGGGACAGGGAAGTGTATGGCTACACCTTC

V: TRBV3-1
J: TRBJ1-1
D: -
size: -
CDR3: CAARDGTEAFF
DNA: TGTGCAGCAAGGGATGGCACTGAAGCTTTCTTT

V: TRBV7-9
J: TRBJ2-4
D: -
size: -
CDR3: CASSRLEAPGNIQYF
DNA: TGTGCCAGCAGCCGACTAGAAGCCCCAGGAAACATTCAGTACTTC

V: TRBV27
J: TRBJ1-1
D: -
size: -
CDR3: CASSPVPGLNTEAFF
DNA: TGTGCCAGCAGTCCCGTCCCGGGGCTGAACACTGAAGCTTTCTTT

V: TRBV20-1
J: TRBJ1-2
D: -
size: -
CDR3: CSARPPGRGAGYGYTF
DNA: TGCAGTGCTAGGCCCCCAGGGCGGGGGGCAGGCTATGGCTACACCTTC

V: TRBV5-6
J: TRBJ1-3
D: -
size: -
CDR3: CASLRFGQTSGNTIYF
DNA: TGTGCCAGCCTTCGTTTCGGACAGACCTCTGGAAACACCATATATTTT

V: TRBV3-1
J: TRBJ2-2
D: -
size: -
CDR3: CASSQGLIGDTGELFF
DNA: TGTGCCAGCAGCCAGGGACTGATTGGGGACACCGGGGAGCTGTTTTTT

V: TRBV3-1
J: TRBJ1-4
D: -
size: once
CDR3: CASSQEEGLNEKLFF
DNA: TGTGCCAGCAGCCAAGAGGAGGGACTGAATGAAAAACTGTTTTTT

V: TRBV18
J: TRBJ2-3
D: -
size: -
CDR3: CASSPPVHTDTQYF
DNA: TGTGCCAGCTCACCCCCGGTTCACACAGATACGCAGTATTTT

V: TRBV9
J: TRBJ2-7
D: -
size: -
CDR3: CASSYLAGTGEQYF
DNA: TGTGCCAGCAGCTACTTGGCGGGGACGGGAGAGCAGTACTTC

V: TRBV24-1
J: TRBJ2-5
D: TRBD2
size: -
CDR3: CATSDPKGLEETQYF
DNA: TGTGCCACCAGTGATCCAAAGGGACTAGAAGAGACCCAGTACTTC

V: TRBV23-1
J: TRBJ2-4
D: TRBD1
size: -
CDR3: CASSQSGILGQGNEKNIQYF
DNA: TGCGCCAGCAGTCAATCGGGGATCTTGGGACAGGGGAATGAGAAAAACATTCAGTACTTC

V: TRBV2
J: TRBJ2-3
D: TRBD2
size: -
CDR3: CASNLLAGVTDTQYF
DNA: TGTGCCAGCAATCTACTAGCGGGAGTGACAGATACGCAGTATTTT

V: TRBV20-1
J: TRBJ2-1
D: -
size: -
CDR3: CSAPRATSYNEQFF
DNA: TGCAGTGCTCCCCGGGCTACCTCCTACAATGAGCAGTTCTTC

V: TRBV4-1
J: TRBJ2-3
D: -
size: -
CDR3: CASSQAGADTQYF
DNA: TGCGCCAGCAGCCAAGCAGGGGCAGATACGCAGTATTTT

V: TRBV9
J: TRBJ2-3
D: -
size: -
CDR3: CASSVAPELGTQYF
DNA: TGTGCCAGCAGCGTAGCTCCGGAATTGGGTACGCAGTATTTT

V: TRBV7-2
J: TRBJ2-1
D: -
size: -
CDR3: CASSLRWGYSEQFF
DNA: TGTGCCAGCAGCTTACGGTGGGGGTATAGTGAGCAGTTCTTC

V: TRBV7-9
J: TRBJ2-3
D: -
size: once
CDR3: CASSLEAPDTQYF
DNA: TGTGCCAGCAGCTTAGAGGCGCCAGATACGCAGTATTTT

V: TRBV7-2
J: TRBJ1-4
D: -
size: -
CDR3: CASSLETGIELFF
DNA: TGTGCCAGCAGCTTAGAGACGGGGATAGAACTGTTTTTT

V: TRBV7-9
J: TRBJ2-5
D: -
size: -
CDR3: CASSPEWETQYF
DNA: TGTGCCAGCAGCCCCGAGTGGGAGACCCAGTACTTC

V: TRBV6-5
J: TRBJ2-7
D: -
size: -
CDR3: CASSYSEESYEQYF
DNA: TGTGCCAGCAGTTACTCGGAAGAGTCATACGAGCAGTACTTC

V: TRBV11-2
J: TRBJ2-7
D: TRBD2
size: -
CDR3: CASSLETSGSSEQYF
DNA: TGTGCCAGCAGCTTAGAGACTAGCGGGTCCTCCGAGCAGTACTTC

V: TRBV29-1
J: TRBJ1-1
D: -
size: -
CDR3: CSVARTVQNTEAFF
DNA: TGCAGCGTCGCTAGGACAGTACAGAACACTGAAGCTTTCTTT

V: TRBV12-3/TRBV12-4
J: TRBJ1-4
D: -
size: -
CDR3: CASSLAGPAREKLFF
DNA: TGTGCCAGCAGTTTAGCGGGGCCGGCCAGGGAAAAACTGTTTTTT

V: TRBV30
J: TRBJ2-6
D: TRBD1
size: -
CDR3: CAGTAHSGANVLTF
DNA: TGTGCTGGGACAGCCCACTCTGGGGCCAACGTCCTGACTTTC

V: TRBV6-2/TRBV6-3
J: TRBJ1-1
D: -
size: -
CDR3: CASSYRTATEAFF
DNA: TGTGCCAGCAGTTACAGGACAGCCACTGAAGCTTTCTTT

V: TRBV3-1
J: TRBJ2-3
D: TRBD2
size: -
CDR3: CASSQTSGPEGTQYF
DNA: TGTGCCAGCAGCCAAACTAGCGGCCCTGAAGGTACGCAGTATTTT

V: TRBV10-3
J: TRBJ1-2
D: -
size: -
CDR3: CAISETARDYGYTF
DNA: TGTGCCATCAGTGAGACAGCCAGAGACTATGGCTACACCTTC

V: TRBV7-2
J: TRBJ2-1
D: -
size: -
CDR3: CASSKSTGSTMNQFF
DNA: TGTGCCAGCAGCAAGTCAACGGGGAGTACAATGAATCAGTTCTTC

V: TRBV5-6
J: TRBJ2-2
D: -
size: -
CDR3: CASSLYGRATAPHTGELFF
DNA: TGTGCCAGCAGCTTATACGGCCGGGCTACGGCCCCCCACACCGGGGAGCTGTTTTTT

V: TRBV18
J: TRBJ1-1
D: -
size: -
CDR3: CASSPVQGNTEAFF
DNA: TGTGCCAGCTCACCAGTCCAGGGAAACACTGAAGCTTTCTTT

V: TRBV6-5
J: TRBJ1-5
D: -
size: -
CDR3: CASSYQGSNQPQHF
DNA: TGTGCCAGCAGTTACCAGGGGAGCAATCAGCCCCAGCATTTT

V: TRBV9
J: TRBJ2-1
D: TRBD2
size: -
CDR3: CASSVALSGDLKEQFF
DNA: TGTGCCAGCAGCGTAGCATTAAGCGGGGATTTAAAGGAGCAGTTCTTC

V: TRBV29-1
J: TRBJ1-2
D: -
size: -
CDR3: CSVEGRDGYTF
DNA: TGCAGCGTTGAAGGGCGGGATGGCTACACCTTC

V: TRBV12-5
J: TRBJ1-1
D: TRBD1
size: -
CDR3: CASGSDRANTEAFF
DNA: TGTGCTAGTGGTTCCGACAGGGCAAACACTGAAGCTTTCTTT

V: TRBV20-1
J: TRBJ2-3
D: -
size: -
CDR3: CSASKTGPDTQYF
DNA: TGCAGTGCTTCAAAAACAGGGCCAGATACGCAGTATTTT

V: TRBV12-3/TRBV12-4
J: TRBJ2-1
D: -
size: -
CDR3: CANTLFVGNLNEQFF
DNA: TGTGCCAACACCCTATTTGTGGGGAACCTCAATGAGCAGTTCTTC

V: TRBV7-3
J: TRBJ2-1
D: -
size: -
CDR3: CASGAGPSSYNEQFF
DNA: TGTGCCAGCGGGGCAGGCCCGAGCTCCTACAATGAGCAGTTCTTC

V: TRBV14
J: TRBJ1-1
D: TRBD1
size: -
CDR3: CASSQWGQGKMAMNTEAFF
DNA: TGTGCCAGCAGCCAATGGGGACAGGGGAAGATGGCGATGAACACTGAAGCTTTCTTT

V: TRBV9
J: TRBJ1-5
D: TRBD1
size: -
CDR3: CASSPRPGGDQPQHF
DNA: TGTGCCAGCAGCCCGCGGCCAGGGGGGGATCAGCCCCAGCATTTT

V: TRBV25-1
J: TRBJ2-1
D: -
size: -
CDR3: CASSGPRRGRNEQFF
DNA: TGTGCCAGCAGTGGGCCGAGGAGGGGGCGAAATGAGCAGTTCTTC

V: TRBV3-1
J: TRBJ2-2
D: -
size: once
CDR3: CASSRTRWVAGELFF
DNA: TGTGCCAGCAGCCGAACTCGGTGGGTGGCCGGGGAGCTGTTTTTT

V: TRBV2
J: TRBJ1-2
D: -
size: -
CDR3: CASSEGQDYGYTF
DNA: TGTGCCAGCAGTGAAGGACAAGACTATGGCTACACCTTC

V: TRBV11-2
J: TRBJ1-1
D: -
size: -
CDR3: CASSFQGQAATEAFF
DNA: TGTGCCAGCAGCTTTCAGGGTCAGGCCGCCACTGAAGCTTTCTTT

V: TRBV7-9
J: TRBJ2-4
D: -
size: -
CDR3: CASSEGAKNIQYF
DNA: TGTGCCAGCAGCGAAGGGGCCAAAAACATTCAGTACTTC

V: TRBV12-3/TRBV12-4
J: TRBJ1-5
D: -
size: few
CDR3: CASSLGGAGNQPQHF
DNA: TGTGCCAGCAGTTTAGGGGGCGCGGGGAATCAGCCCCAGCATTTT

V: TRBV6-2/TRBV6-3
J: TRBJ2-3
D: -
size: -
CDR3: CASSKLGASTDTQYF
DNA: TGTGCCAGCAGCAAATTGGGCGCTAGCACAGATACGCAGTATTTT

V: TRBV4-1
J: TRBJ1-2
D: -
size: -
CDR3: CASREGGNYGYTF
DNA: TGCGCCAGCAGAGAGGGGGGGAACTATGGCTACACCTTC

V: TRBV20-1
J: TRBJ1-5
D: -
size: -
CDR3: CSARAPLSNQPQHF
DNA: TGCAGTGCTAGAGCTCCTTTGAGCAATCAGCCCCAGCATTTT

V: TRBV19
J: TRBJ2-1
D: TRBD2
size: -
CDR3: CASSQTLDLLAGVFF
DNA: TGTGCCAGTAGCCAGACCCTCGACTTACTAGCGGGGGTGTTCTTC